This entry lists 32 T cell receptor beta chains sequenced from one sample in a study of cytomegalovirus exposure and HLA in healthy donors. Use of 60 Vbeta and 13 Jbeta primers characterized the PCR. Some clones are missing from TCRdb's copy, which holds only in-frame ones; the method was immunoSEQ multiplex PCR. Of 200,000 to 300,000 clones in the sample, 85% were seen once. The sequencing sample was made of PBMCs. These receptors were collected from a girl between 2 and 10 years old in good health and CMV-seronegative.

In DNA form, the CDR3 reads TGTGCCAGCAGCCTACCCACGGGACAGGGGACCTACTACGAGCAGTACTTC. Translated: CASSLPTGQGTYYEQYF. This sequence joins TRBV7-8 and TRBJ2-5, with TRBD1 matching 10 bases. TRBJ2-7 explains the end of the DNA better; the J call may be wrong. The CDR3 extends over 17 amino acids. Germline CDR1 SGHVS, CDR2 FQNEAQ.

This clone was recorded a few times. The rearrangement uses TRBV6-6 and TRBJ1-4; 7 bases are a match to TRBD1. The germline V gene has CDR1 MNHNY and CDR2 SVGAGI (reference sequence). V dropped 5 bases and J dropped 8; count of bases not matched to a gene: 8. This CDR3 region has 14 residues. The CDR3: CASSPTGKKEKLFF. The DNA of the CDR3 is TGTGCCAGCAGTCCGACAGGGAAAAAGGAAAAACTGTTTTTT.

This clone was observed a handful of times. This chain links TRBV6-5 with TRBJ1-3; weak D call: TRBD1 (6 bases). Trimming cost V 2 bases and J 2 bases, with 10 bases left between them. This CDR3 has 15 residues. Germline V gives CDR1 MNHEY, CDR2 SVGAGI. The CDR3 sequence is CASSYGWTAGNTIYF. CDR3 bases: TGTGCCAGCAGTTACGGGTGGACAGCTGGAAACACCATATATTTT.

Only one count was recorded for this clone. In nucleotides, the CDR3 is TGCAGTGCTAGAGAGGCTGTTGAGCAGTTCTTC. Translating it yields CSAREAVEQFF. The chain is built from TRBV20-1 and TRBJ2-1; D uncertain. The V gene lost 0 bases and the J gene lost 9 bases, with 6 bases spanning the gap. The CDR3 spans 11 residues. Germline V gene sequence: CDR1 DFQATT, CDR2 SNEGSKA (reference sequence).

This clone was detected once. V is TRBV15 and J is TRBJ1-2, with TRBD1 matching over 11 bases. The germline CDR1 and CDR2 sequences are LNHNV and YYDKDF (reference sequence). Losses at the gene ends were 1 base for V and 11 bases for J; bases not matched to a gene: 9. The CDR3 has 15 residues. CDR3: CATSRGGQGVQRYTF. CDR3 nucleotides: TGTGCCACCAGCAGAGGGGGACAGGGGGTCCAAAGGTACACCTTC.

This clone was counted a single time. The chain is built from TRBV4-2 and TRBJ2-4; the match to TRBD2 covers 10 bases. This CDR3 contains 15 residues. Germline CDR1 is LGHNA and CDR2 is YNFKEQ. With V trimmed by 2 bases and J by 6 bases, 4 bases remained unmatched. CDR3 protein: CASSQRAGGGNIQYF. The CDR3 region has the DNA TGTGCCAGCAGCCAAAGAGCGGGGGGGGGAAACATTCAGTACTTC.

CDR3 sequence: CASSEVGQSYEQYF. In nucleotides, the CDR3 is TGCGCCAGCAGCGAAGTGGGACAATCCTACGAGCAGTACTTC. The rearrangement links TRBV4-1 to TRBJ2-7, with D possibly TRBD1 on 6 matching bases. V lost 5 bases and J 1 base, leaving 12 bases between the germline ends. The CDR3 loop spans 14 amino acids. Germline CDR1 reads MGHRA; CDR2 reads YSYEKL.

The chain combines TRBV30 with TRBJ1-1, with TRBD1 matching over 9 bases. The CDR3 is 13 residues long. CDR1 is GTSNPN and CDR2 is SVGIG in the germline V gene (reference sequence). V was clipped by 2 bases and J by 5 bases; unmatched bases: 3. CDR3 DNA sequence: TGTGCCTGGAGTCGACAGGGGGAAACTGAAGCTTTCTTT. Translation gives CAWSRQGETEAFF.

J is TRBJ2-7 and V is TRBV2; TRBD2 might be the D (7 bases). The CDR3 loop spans 12 amino acids. Deletions cut 6 bases from V and 3 bases from J, with 9 bases between. Germline V lookup: CDR1 SNHLY, CDR2 FYNNEI. CDR3 region: CASRGGGYEQYF. The DNA for the CDR3 is TGTGCCAGCAGAGGGGGGGGCTACGAGCAGTACTTC. The variable domain in full, with the rest retrieved from reference TRBV2 and TRBJ2-7, is EPEVTQTPSHQVTQMGQEVILRCVPISNHLYFYWYRQILGQKVEFLVSFYNNEISEKSEIFDDQFSVERPDGSNFTLKIRSTKLEDSAMYFCASRGGGYEQYFGPGTRLTVT.

This chain uses TRBV5-1 with TRBJ1-1, with TRBD1 identical over 10 bases. Germline V lookup: CDR1 SGHRS, CDR2 YFSETQ. This CDR3 has 14 residues. With V trimmed by 5 bases and J by 1 base, 2 bases remained unmatched. The CDR3 is CASRGQGWNTEAFF. The CDR3 DNA sequence: TGCGCCAGCAGGGGACAGGGGTGGAACACTGAAGCTTTCTTT.

This clone was seen only once. The chain uses TRBV29-1 and TRBJ2-2; 7 nucleotides match TRBD1. V lost 5 bases to trimming and J lost 1 base; unmatched junction nucleotides: 4. Germline CDR1 reads SQVTM; CDR2 reads ANQGSEA. This CDR3 spans 14 amino acids. CDR3 residues: CSVQTGLNTGELFF. CDR3 nucleotide sequence: TGCAGCGTTCAGACAGGGTTGAACACCGGGGAGCTGTTTTTT.

This clone was seen a few times. The chain employs TRBV7-9 and TRBJ1-1; D unresolved. The V end lost 3 bases, the J end lost 1 base, and 9 bases lay between the germline ends. Germline lookup yields CDR1 SEHNR and CDR2 FQNEAQ (reference sequence). CDR3 length equals 14 residues. The CDR3 loop is CASSFSRQNTEAFF. CDR3 nucleotides: TGTGCCAGCAGCTTCTCTCGACAGAACACTGAAGCTTTCTTT.

This sequence joins TRBV30 and TRBJ1-5; TRBD1 is a possible D gene (6 bases). V was cut by 5 bases and J by 0 bases, with 23 bases left in between. The V gene's germline CDR1 is GTSNPN and CDR2 SVGIG (reference sequence). CDR3 length: 18 amino acids. CDR3 region: CAWGPKTWTVTSNQPQHF. For the CDR3, the DNA is TGTGCCTGGGGCCCCAAGACATGGACAGTTACTAGCAATCAGCCCCAGCATTTT.

J is TRBJ1-1 and V is TRBV20-1; possibly TRBD1 for D (5 bases). Trimming stripped 7 bases from V and 7 bases from J, with 13 bases between. The length of the CDR3 is 11 residues. Germline V lookup: CDR1 DFQATT, CDR2 SNEGSKA (reference sequence). CDR3: CSGAGNVEAFF. CDR3 DNA sequence: TGCAGTGGGGCAGGGAATGTTGAAGCTTTCTTT.

This clone was observed once. The rearrangement links TRBV6-1 to TRBJ1-1; D perhaps matches TRBD1 (5 bases). CDR1 MNHNS and CDR2 SASEGT come from the germline V gene. With 2 bases removed from V and 3 bases from J, the gap between germline ends came to 13 bases. This CDR3 is 15 amino acids long. Written as DNA, the CDR3 is TGTGCCAGCAGTGAAACAAGACAGTTCTACACTGAAGCTTTCTTT. This encodes CASSETRQFYTEAFF.

The chain combines TRBV6-1 with TRBJ1-6, with TRBD1 identical over 9 bases. The CDR3 has 15 residues. Germline V gene sequence: CDR1 MNHNS, CDR2 SASEGT. V lost 7 bases to trimming and J lost 2 bases; unmatched junction nucleotides: 3. The CDR3 sequence is CASTDRGAYNSPLHF. The CDR3 DNA sequence: TGTGCCAGCACGGACAGGGGCGCCTATAATTCACCCCTCCACTTT.

With regard to this clone: The identical CDR3 is also encoded by other nucleotide sequences in the sample. J is TRBJ2-7 and V is TRBV2, with TRBD1 matching 7 bases. The germline gives CDR1 SNHLY, CDR2 FYNNEI. J gave up 2 bases and V 6 bases, and 4 bases lay outside the gene matches. The CDR3 is 13 amino acids. DNA of the CDR3: TGTGCCAGCAGCGTCGACAGGGCCTACGAGCAGTACTTC. It specifies CASSVDRAYEQYF.

This clone showed up just once. In the same sample, other DNA sequences code for this CDR3. The V gene is TRBV7-9, the J gene TRBJ1-1; D may be TRBD1 (6 bases). The length of the CDR3 is 14 residues. Germline assignment: CDR1 SEHNR and CDR2 FQNEAQ (reference sequence). V lost 0 bases, J lost 1 base, and 6 bases lay in between. The CDR3 sequence is CASSLAGANTEAFF. The DNA of the CDR3 is TGTGCCAGCAGCTTAGCGGGGGCGAACACTGAAGCTTTCTTT.

This rearrangement joins TRBV19 to TRBJ1-4; D unclear. The CDR3 runs 15 residues. Trimming took off 7 bases at V and 0 bases at J, with 12 bases between the two ends. Germline V gives CDR1 LNHDA, CDR2 SQIVND (reference sequence). Written as DNA, the CDR3 is TGTGCCAGTACCACGTCGCCGGCAACTAATGAAAAACTGTTTTTT. Protein sequence: CASTTSPATNEKLFF.

V and J are TRBV12-5 and TRBJ2-2, with D perhaps matching TRBD2 (6 bases). CDR1 is LGHNT and CDR2 is FRNRAP in the germline V gene. The CDR3 length is 19 residues. V lost 0 bases and J lost 1, with 18 bases in between. DNA of the CDR3: TGTGCTAGTGGTTTGGTACTGAGAGGTCTAGCGCTGAACACCGGGGAGCTGTTTTTT. Its translation: CASGLVLRGLALNTGELFF. Combining the CDR3 with reference TRBV12-5 and TRBJ2-2 gives the whole variable domain DARVTQTPRHKVTEMGQEVTMRCQPILGHNTVFWYRQTMMQGLELLAYFRNRAPLDDSGMPKDRFSAEMPDATLATLKIQPSEPRDSAVYFCASGLVLRGLALNTGELFFGEGSRLTVL.

The chain joins TRBV27 to TRBJ1-6, with D unclear. This CDR3 has 17 amino acids. Germline CDR1 and CDR2: MNHEY and SMNVEV (reference sequence). V was shortened by 3 bases and J by 0 bases, with 12 bases between the two germline ends. CDR3 sequence reads: CASSLRGLSSYNSPLHF. The DNA for the CDR3 is TGTGCCAGCAGTTTGCGAGGTTTGAGCTCCTATAATTCACCCCTCCACTTT.

The chain joins TRBV7-9 to TRBJ2-3; 11 nucleotides align to TRBD1. The CDR3 runs to 17 residues. Trimming took 8 bases from V and 0 from J; bases not matched to a gene: 10. Germline V CDR1 and CDR2: SEHNR, FQNEAQ (reference sequence). CDR3 protein: CASGSDRGQGSTDTQYF. The DNA of the CDR3 is TGTGCCAGCGGCTCGGACAGGGGGCAAGGGAGCACAGATACGCAGTATTTT.

A word on this clone: One end of the junction varies from germline; a read error may be responsible. Additional DNA sequences in this sample encode the identical CDR3. The chain joins TRBV6-5 to TRBJ1-2; D is undetermined. Germline CDR1 reads MNHEY; CDR2 reads SVGAGI. The CDR3 has 15 amino acids. CDR3 sequence reads: CASTKGGLLNYGYTF. Here the CDR3 DNA reads TGCGCCAGCACTAAGGGTGGACTCCTTAACTATGGCTACACCTTC.

This chain's CDR3 is CSVKRGPEGYEQYF. CDR3 sequence (DNA): TGCAGCGTGAAAAGGGGGCCCGAGGGATACGAGCAGTACTTC. This rearrangement joins TRBV29-1 to TRBJ2-7; 7 nucleotides line up with TRBD1. The CDR3 is made up of 14 amino acids. The germline gives CDR1 SQVTM, CDR2 ANQGSEA. V shed 6 bases and J 4 bases; nucleotides not matched to a gene: 12.

The rearrangement joins TRBV7-7 to TRBJ2-2; 9 bases align to TRBD2. There are 17 residues in the CDR3. V shed 1 base and J 4 bases; nucleotides not matched to a gene: 7. CDR1 is SSHAT and CDR2 is FNYEAQ in the germline V gene (reference sequence). DNA of the CDR3: TGTGCCAGCAGCTTAGGAGGGCGGGAGGGGATCACCGGGGAGCTGTTTTTT. Protein: CASSLGGREGITGELFF.

This clone appeared a single time. The chain has TRBV5-1 and TRBJ2-7; 8 nucleotides align to TRBD2. Germline values: CDR1 SGHRS, CDR2 YFSETQ. V shed 6 bases, J shed 3 bases, and the junction held 8 bases outside the gene matches. The CDR3 covers 14 residues. CDR3: CASKTRGGLYEQYF. CDR3 nucleotides: TGCGCCAGCAAGACACGGGGGGGCCTCTACGAGCAGTACTTC.

For the CDR3, the DNA is TGTGCCAGCAATTCCCCCGGTCAAGGGGCGCCGGGAAACACCATATATTTT. This gives the protein CASNSPGQGAPGNTIYF. J is TRBJ1-3 and V is TRBV19; TRBD1 is a possible D gene (5 bases). CDR1 and CDR2 from the germline V gene are LNHDA and SQIVND (reference sequence). The CDR3 length is 17 residues. The germline V and J ends were trimmed by 9 bases and 4 bases, with 25 bases remaining between them.

The chain is built from TRBV30 and TRBJ1-1; D remains unclear. Looked up from germline, CDR1 is GTSNPN and CDR2 is SVGIG (reference sequence). This CDR3 region has 11 residues. V was clipped by 2 bases and J by 3 bases, with 4 bases between them. The CDR3 DNA is TGTGCCTGGAGTTATTACACTGAAGCTTTCTTT. Translating it yields CAWSYYTEAFF.

The V call is TRBV28, the J call TRBJ1-2, with D unclear. V lost 5 bases, J lost 2 bases, and 3 bases lay in between. CDR3 length: 11 residues. The germline V gene encodes CDR1 MDHEN and CDR2 SYDVKM. CDR3 residues: CASSQNYGYTF. The CDR3 DNA reads as TGTGCCAGCAGTCAGAACTATGGCTACACCTTC.

The chain carries TRBV6-8 and TRBJ2-6; 12 bases line up with TRBD1. The CDR3 is 21 residues long. Per the germline V gene, CDR1 is MNHGY and CDR2 is SAAAGT. Trimming removed 7 bases from V and 1 base from J; junction bases left unmatched: 17. For the CDR3, the DNA is TGTGCCAGCACTCCTCAGGGACAGGGGGCCAGTTATGAGTCTGGGGCCAACGTCCTGACTTTC. It is translated as CASTPQGQGASYESGANVLTF.

The chain is built from TRBV27 and TRBJ1-1; no clear D. The V and J ends lost 5 bases and 7 bases respectively, with 14 bases between them. Per the germline V gene, CDR1 is MNHEY and CDR2 is SMNVEV (reference sequence). The CDR3 covers 13 residues. CDR3 protein: CASSPKSPGEAFF. CDR3 nucleotide sequence: TGTGCCAGCAGTCCCAAATCCCCAGGTGAAGCTTTCTTT.

V is TRBV18 and J is TRBJ2-3, with TRBD2 identical over 10 bases. V dropped 4 bases and J dropped 5; count of bases not matched to a gene: 12. Germline CDR1 and CDR2: KGHSH and LQKENI. The CDR3 covers 17 residues. The CDR3 here is CASSQVERGGRRDTQYF. The CDR3 bases are TGTGCCAGCTCACAGGTCGAGCGGGGGGGCCGGAGAGATACGCAGTATTTT. The full variable domain, in which reference TRBV18 and TRBJ2-3 provide the parts outside the CDR3, is NAGVMQNPRHLVRRRGQEARLRCSPMKGHSHVYWYRQLPEEGLKFMVYLQKENIIDESGMPKERFSAEFPKEGPSILRIQQVVRGDSAAYFCASSQVERGGRRDTQYFGPGTRLTVL.